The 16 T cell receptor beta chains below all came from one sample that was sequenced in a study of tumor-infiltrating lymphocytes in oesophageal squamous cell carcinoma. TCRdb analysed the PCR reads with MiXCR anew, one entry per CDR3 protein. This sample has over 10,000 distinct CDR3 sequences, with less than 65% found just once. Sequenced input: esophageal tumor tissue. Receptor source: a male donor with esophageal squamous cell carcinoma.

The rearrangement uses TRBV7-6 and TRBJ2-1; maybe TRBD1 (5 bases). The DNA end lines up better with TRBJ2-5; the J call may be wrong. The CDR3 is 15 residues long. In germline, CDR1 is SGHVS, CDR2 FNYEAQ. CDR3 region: CASSLTGIGQETQYF. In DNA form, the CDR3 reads TGTGCCAGCAGCCTTACAGGTATCGGGCAAGAGACCCAGTACTTC.

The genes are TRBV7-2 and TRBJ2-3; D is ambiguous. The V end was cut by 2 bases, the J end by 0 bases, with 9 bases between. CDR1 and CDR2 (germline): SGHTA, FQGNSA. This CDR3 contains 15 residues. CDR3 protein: CASSLTGASTDTQYF. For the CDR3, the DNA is TGTGCCAGCAGCTTAACCGGAGCGAGCACAGATACGCAGTATTTT.

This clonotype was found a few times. The CDR3 loop is CASSAGTSNTGELFF. CDR3 bases: TGTGCCAGCTCAGCTGGGACTTCTAACACCGGGGAGCTGTTTTTT. The J gene is TRBJ2-2, the V gene TRBV18; D is perhaps TRBD2 (6 bases). CDR1 is KGHSH and CDR2 is LQKENI in the germline V gene. Trimming stripped 5 bases from V and 2 bases from J, with 12 bases between. CDR3 length equals 15 residues.

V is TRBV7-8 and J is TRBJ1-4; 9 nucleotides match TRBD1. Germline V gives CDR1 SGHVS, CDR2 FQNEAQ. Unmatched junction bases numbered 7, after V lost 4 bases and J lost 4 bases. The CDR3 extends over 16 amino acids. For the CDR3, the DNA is TGTGCCAGCAGCTATGAACCGGGACAGGGTAATGAAAAACTGTTTTTT. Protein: CASSYEPGQGNEKLFF.

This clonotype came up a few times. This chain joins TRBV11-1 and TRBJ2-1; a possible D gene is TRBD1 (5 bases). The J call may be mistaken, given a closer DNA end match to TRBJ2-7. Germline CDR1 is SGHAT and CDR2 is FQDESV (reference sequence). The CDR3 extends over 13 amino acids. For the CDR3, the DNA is TGTGCCAGCAGCTTTGACAGTACCTACGAGCAGTACTTC. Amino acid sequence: CASSFDSTYEQYF.

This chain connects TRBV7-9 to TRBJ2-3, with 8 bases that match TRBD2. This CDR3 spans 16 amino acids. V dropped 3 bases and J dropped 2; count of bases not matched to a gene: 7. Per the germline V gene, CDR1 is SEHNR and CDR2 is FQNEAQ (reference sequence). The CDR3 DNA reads TGTGCCAGCAGCTTCTTCCCGGGGGGGCTCACAGATACGCAGTATTTT. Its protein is CASSFFPGGLTDTQYF.

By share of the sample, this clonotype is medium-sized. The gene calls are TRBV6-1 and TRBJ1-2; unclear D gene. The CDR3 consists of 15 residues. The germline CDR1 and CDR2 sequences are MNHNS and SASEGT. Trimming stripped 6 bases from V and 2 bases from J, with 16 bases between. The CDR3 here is CASRRRGEANYGYTF. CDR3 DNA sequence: TGTGCCAGCAGGAGGCGGGGAGAAGCCAACTATGGCTACACCTTC.

The CDR3 region has the DNA TGTGCCAGCAGCCTAGCCGTGGACTACGAGCAGTACTTC. As protein: CASSLAVDYEQYF. This rearrangement joins TRBV3-1 to TRBJ2-4; D is uncertain. The closer fit of TRBJ2-7 to the DNA end suggests the J call may be wrong. CDR1 is LGHDT, CDR2 YNNKEL, per germline (reference sequence). CDR3 length: 13 residues.

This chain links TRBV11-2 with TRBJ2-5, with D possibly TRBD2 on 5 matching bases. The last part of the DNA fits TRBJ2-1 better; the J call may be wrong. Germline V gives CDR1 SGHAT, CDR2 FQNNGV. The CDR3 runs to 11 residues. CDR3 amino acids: CASSPDFEQFF. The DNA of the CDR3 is TGTGCCAGCAGCCCGGACTTTGAGCAGTTCTTC.

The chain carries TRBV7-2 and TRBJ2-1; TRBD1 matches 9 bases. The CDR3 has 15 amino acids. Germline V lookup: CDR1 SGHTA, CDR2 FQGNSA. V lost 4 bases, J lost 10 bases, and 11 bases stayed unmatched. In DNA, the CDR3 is TGTGCCAGCAGCTCCACGCCGGGACAGGGCTACGAGCAGTTCTTC. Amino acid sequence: CASSSTPGQGYEQFF.

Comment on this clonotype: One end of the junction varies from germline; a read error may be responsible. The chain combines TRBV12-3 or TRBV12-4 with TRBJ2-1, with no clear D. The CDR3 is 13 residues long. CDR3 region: CASSLASMETQYF. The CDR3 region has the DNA TGTGCCAGCAGTTTAGCTAGTATGGAGACCCAGTACTTT.

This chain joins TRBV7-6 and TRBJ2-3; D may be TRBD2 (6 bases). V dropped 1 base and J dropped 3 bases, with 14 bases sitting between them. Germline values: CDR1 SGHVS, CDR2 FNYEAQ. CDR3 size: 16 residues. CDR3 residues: CASSLGKGRRTDTQYF. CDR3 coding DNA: TGTGCCAGCAGCTTAGGAAAGGGGAGGCGGACAGATACGCAGTATTTT. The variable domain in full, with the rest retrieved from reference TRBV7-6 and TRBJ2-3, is GAGVSQSPRYKVTKRGQDVALRCDPISGHVSLYWYRQALGQGPEFLTYFNYEAQQDKSGLPNDRFSAERPEGSISTLTIQRTEQRDSAMYRCASSLGKGRRTDTQYFGPGTRLTVL.

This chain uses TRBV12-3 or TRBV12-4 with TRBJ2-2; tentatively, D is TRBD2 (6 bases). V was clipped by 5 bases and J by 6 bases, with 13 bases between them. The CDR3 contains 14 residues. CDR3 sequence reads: CASSTGLQSGELFF. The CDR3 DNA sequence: TGTGCCAGCAGTACCGGACTACAATCCGGGGAGCTGTTTTTT.

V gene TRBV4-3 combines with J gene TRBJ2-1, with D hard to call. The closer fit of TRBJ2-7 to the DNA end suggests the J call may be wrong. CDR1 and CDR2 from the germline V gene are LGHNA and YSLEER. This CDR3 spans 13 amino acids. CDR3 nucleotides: TGCGCCAGCAGCCAAGAAAGGTCGGACGAGCAGTACTTC. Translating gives CASSQERSDEQYF.

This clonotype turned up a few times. CDR3 bases: TGTGCCAGCAGCTTAGGGACTAGCGGAAGACTCTTCTACAATGAGCAGTTCTTC. Translated, it gives CASSLGTSGRLFYNEQFF. This chain connects TRBV7-9 to TRBJ2-1; 10 bases line up with TRBD2. V was clipped by 1 base and J by 3 bases; unmatched bases: 9. The CDR3 length is 18 residues. From germline, CDR1 is SEHNR and CDR2 FQNEAQ (reference sequence). Looking up the rest from reference TRBV7-9 and TRBJ2-1 gives the full variable domain: DTGVSQNPRHKITKRGQNVTFRCDPISEHNRLYWYRQTLGQGPEFLTYFQNEAQLEKSRLLSDRFSAERPKGSFSTLEIQRTEQGDSAMYLCASSLGTSGRLFYNEQFFGPGTRLTVL.

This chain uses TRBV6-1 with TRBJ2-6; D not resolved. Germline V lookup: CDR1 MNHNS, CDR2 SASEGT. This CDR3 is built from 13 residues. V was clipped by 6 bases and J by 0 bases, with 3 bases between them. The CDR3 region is CASSISGANVLTF. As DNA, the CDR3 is TGTGCCAGCAGCATCTCTGGGGCCAACGTCCTGACTTTC.